This T cell receptor (beta chain) originates from a study of human T cells and chemical hapten exposure. General observations from the study: Those TCRs sitting above 1 in 1000 frequency stayed the same with DPC sensitization.

Time point described: pre-sensitization, week 0. Specified treatment: therapeutic diphenylcyclopropenone sensitization with weekly scalp DPC. CDR1 and CDR2 from the germline V gene are MDHEN and SYDVKM. The V end was cut by 1 base, the J end by 2 bases, with 8 bases between. This CDR3 contains 14 residues. From the RACE reads, TCRdb called clonotypes with MiXCR, one entry per CDR3 protein. The data hold about 260,000 distinct CDR3 sequences, with approximately 8.6% observed a single time. In its sample, this clonotype was seen a few times. Its cognate antigen is unknown. The source is a woman aged 40-49 years with alopecia areata. Some clones in this sample may be carry-over from other donors' samples. This specimen was whole blood, taken in connection with sensitization to the hapten diphenylcyclopropenone (DPC). V and J are TRBV28 and TRBJ1-1; tentatively, D is TRBD1 (5 bases). This CDR3 is CASSLSGRNTEAFF. The CDR3 coding sequence is TGTGCCAGCAGTTTATCAGGGAGAAACACTGAAGCTTTCTTT. Together with reference TRBV28 and TRBJ1-1, the CDR3 gives the full variable domain: DVKVTQSSRYLVKRTGEKVFLECVQDMDHENMFWYRQDPGLGLRLIYFSYDVKMKEKGDIPEGYSVSREKKERFSLILESASTNQTSMYLCASSLSGRNTEAFFGQGTRLTVV.